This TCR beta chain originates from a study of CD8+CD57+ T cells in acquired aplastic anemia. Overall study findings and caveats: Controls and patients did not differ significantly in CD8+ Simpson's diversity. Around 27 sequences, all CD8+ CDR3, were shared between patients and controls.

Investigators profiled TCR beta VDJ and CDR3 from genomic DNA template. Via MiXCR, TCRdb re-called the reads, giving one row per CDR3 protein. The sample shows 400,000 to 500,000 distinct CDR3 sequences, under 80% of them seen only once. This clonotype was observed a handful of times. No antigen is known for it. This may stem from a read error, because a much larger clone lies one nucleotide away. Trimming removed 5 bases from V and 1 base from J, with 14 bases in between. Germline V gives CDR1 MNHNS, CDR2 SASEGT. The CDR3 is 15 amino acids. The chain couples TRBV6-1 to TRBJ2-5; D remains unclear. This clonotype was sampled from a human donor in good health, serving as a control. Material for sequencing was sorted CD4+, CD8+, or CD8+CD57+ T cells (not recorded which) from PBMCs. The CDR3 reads CASSCRDGAQETQYF. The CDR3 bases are TGTGCCAGCAGTTGCCGTGACGGAGCCCAAGAGACCCAGTACTTC.